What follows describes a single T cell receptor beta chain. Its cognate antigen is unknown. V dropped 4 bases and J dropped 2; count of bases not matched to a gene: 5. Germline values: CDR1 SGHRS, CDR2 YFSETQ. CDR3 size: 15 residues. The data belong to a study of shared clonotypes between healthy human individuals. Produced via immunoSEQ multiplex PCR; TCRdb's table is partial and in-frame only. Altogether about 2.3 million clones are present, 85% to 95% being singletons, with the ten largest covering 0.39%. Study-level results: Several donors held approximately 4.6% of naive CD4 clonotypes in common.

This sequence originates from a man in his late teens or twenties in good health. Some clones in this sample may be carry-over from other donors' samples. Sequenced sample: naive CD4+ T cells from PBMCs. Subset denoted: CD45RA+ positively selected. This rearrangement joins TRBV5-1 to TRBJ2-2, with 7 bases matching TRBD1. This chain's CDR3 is CASSRRDSNTGELFF. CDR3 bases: TGCGCCAGCAGCCGCCGGGACAGCAACACCGGGGAGCTGTTTTTT.